These T cell receptor beta chains were read from a single sample in a study of cytomegalovirus exposure and HLA in healthy donors. Sequencing used immunoSEQ multiplex PCR; TCRdb keeps in-frame clones, though not all of them. The table records about 130,000 clones, 81% of them present only once. The sequencing sample was made of PBMCs. The receptors were sampled from a woman between 40 and 50 years old in good health and CMV-seropositive. Each CDR3 is given with its conserved first and last residue. A D gene is named only where the DNA matches it firmly. Some rows have no size entry. The others give once, few or many, or a class for an expanded clone.

size: few
J: TRBJ2-2
V: TRBV5-5
D: .
CDR3: CASSVSKSEYRELFF
DNA: TGTGCCAGCAGCGTGTCCAAATCGGAGTACCGGGAGCTGTTTTTT

size: .
J: TRBJ1-5
V: TRBV9
D: .
CDR3: CASSVGLSNQPQHF
DNA: TGTGCCAGCAGCGTAGGACTTAGCAATCAGCCCCAGCATTTT

size: once
J: TRBJ2-1
V: TRBV11-2
D: TRBD2
CDR3: CATREGLAGVFVEQFF
DNA: TGTGCCACTCGGGAGGGACTAGCGGGAGTTTTTGTTGAGCAGTTCTTC

size: .
J: TRBJ1-3
V: TRBV6-5
D: .
CDR3: CASSYSKSAGGNTIYF
DNA: TGTGCCAGCAGTTACTCGAAGTCGGCGGGGGGAAACACCATATATTTT

size: .
J: TRBJ2-3
V: TRBV5-1
D: TRBD2
CDR3: CASSPGGWGLSADTQYF
DNA: TGCGCCAGCAGCCCGGGGGGATGGGGGTTAAGTGCAGATACGCAGTATTTT

size: .
J: TRBJ1-2
V: TRBV5-1
D: .
CDR3: CASSLDEDNLGGYTF
DNA: TGCGCCAGCAGCTTGGACGAGGACAACTTGGGAGGCTACACCTTC

size: .
J: TRBJ2-3
V: TRBV18
D: .
CDR3: CASSTYTDTQYF
DNA: TGTGCCAGCTCAACCTACACAGATACGCAGTATTTT

size: once
J: TRBJ2-1
V: TRBV9
D: .
CDR3: CASSVEGQIIYNEQFF
DNA: TGTGCCAGCAGCGTAGAGGGGCAGATAATCTACAATGAGCAGTTCTTC

size: .
J: TRBJ1-2
V: TRBV7-2
D: TRBD1
CDR3: CASSQSTGVRYYGYTF
DNA: TGTGCCAGCAGCCAGAGTACAGGGGTGAGGTACTATGGCTACACCTTC

size: .
J: TRBJ1-4
V: TRBV6-1
D: .
CDR3: CASSETDYEHEKLFF
DNA: TGTGCCAGCAGTGAGACAGATTACGAGCATGAAAAACTGTTTTTT

size: many
J: TRBJ2-7
V: TRBV21-1
D: .
CDR3: CASSKGREGATPHTYEQYF
DNA: TGTGCCAGCAGCAAAGGGCGAGAAGGGGCGACCCCCCACACCTACGAGCAGTACTTC

size: .
J: TRBJ1-5
V: TRBV9
D: TRBD1
CDR3: CASRDREVEQPQHF
DNA: TGTGCCAGCAGAGACAGGGAGGTTGAGCAGCCCCAGCATTTT

size: .
J: TRBJ1-5
V: TRBV2
D: .
CDR3: CASREEEQISNQPQHF
DNA: TGTGCCAGCAGGGAAGAGGAACAGATTAGCAATCAGCCCCAGCATTTT

size: .
J: TRBJ1-6
V: TRBV10-3
D: .
CDR3: CASDPRGNNSPLHF
DNA: TGTGCCTCCGACCCTCGGGGGAATAATTCACCCCTCCACTTT

size: .
J: TRBJ2-1
V: TRBV7-7
D: TRBD2
CDR3: CASSFASGGYNEQFF
DNA: TGTGCTAGCAGCTTCGCTAGCGGGGGGTACAATGAGCAGTTCTTC

size: .
J: TRBJ1-2
V: TRBV28
D: .
CDR3: CASRVRTNYGYTF
DNA: TGTGCCAGCAGGGTCAGAACTAACTATGGCTACACCTTC

size: few
J: TRBJ2-5
V: TRBV28
D: .
CDR3: CASSLGSRVETQYF
DNA: TGTGCCAGCAGTTTAGGAAGCAGGGTGGAGACCCAGTACTTC

size: .
J: TRBJ2-7
V: TRBV7-2
D: .
CDR3: CAGGSGEYEQYF
DNA: TGTGCCGGAGGTTCGGGGGAATACGAGCAGTACTTC

size: many
J: TRBJ2-7
V: TRBV2
D: .
CDR3: CASSPQDSNSYEQYF
DNA: TGTGCCAGCAGCCCGCAGGACAGTAACTCCTACGAGCAGTACTTC

size: .
J: TRBJ2-5
V: TRBV2
D: .
CDR3: CASIRGTDQETQYF
DNA: TGTGCCAGCATTAGGGGTACCGACCAAGAGACCCAGTACTTC

size: .
J: TRBJ1-1
V: TRBV7-9
D: .
CDR3: CASSLANTGSSNTEAFF
DNA: TGTGCCAGCAGCTTAGCGAATACAGGCAGTTCGAACACTGAAGCTTTCTTT

size: .
J: TRBJ1-1
V: TRBV28
D: .
CDR3: CASSLGGMGTEAFF
DNA: TGTGCCAGCAGTTTGGGGGGGATGGGCACTGAAGCTTTCTTT

size: once
J: TRBJ2-5
V: TRBV6-6
D: .
CDR3: CASSRGRGETQYF
DNA: TGTGCCAGCAGCCGAGGGCGGGGAGAGACCCAGTACTTC

size: .
J: TRBJ2-3
V: TRBV5-1
D: .
CDR3: CASSLAATDTQYF
DNA: TGCGCCAGCAGCTTGGCCGCGACAGATACGCAGTATTTT

size: .
J: TRBJ1-1
V: TRBV30
D: .
CDR3: CAWSSGGDTEAFF
DNA: TGTGCCTGGAGTTCGGGGGGGGACACTGAAGCTTTCTTT

size: once
J: TRBJ2-5
V: TRBV5-1
D: TRBD1
CDR3: CASSPSGGWETQYF
DNA: TGCGCCAGCAGCCCATCAGGGGGCTGGGAGACCCAGTACTTC

size: .
J: TRBJ1-1
V: TRBV10-2
D: TRBD1
CDR3: CASSEGTGSPEAFF
DNA: TGCGCCAGCAGTGAGGGGACAGGGTCCCCTGAAGCTTTCTTT

size: .
J: TRBJ2-7
V: TRBV14
D: TRBD2
CDR3: CASSPRTSGRLEYEQYF
DNA: TGTGCCAGCAGCCCGCGGACTAGCGGGAGGCTCGAGTACGAGCAGTACTTC

size: .
J: TRBJ2-2
V: TRBV7-6
D: TRBD2
CDR3: CASSLFVGGSSGELFF
DNA: TGTGCCAGCAGCTTATTCGTCGGGGGGAGTAGCGGGGAGCTGTTTTTT

size: few
J: TRBJ1-2
V: TRBV27
D: TRBD1
CDR3: CASSLSAGGCGYTF
DNA: TGTGCCAGCAGTTTATCAGCAGGGGGTTGTGGCTACACCTTC

size: .
J: TRBJ2-2
V: TRBV27
D: TRBD2
CDR3: CASSPETSGGVTGELFF
DNA: TGTGCCAGCAGTCCCGAGACTAGCGGGGGTGTCACCGGGGAGCTGTTTTTT

size: .
J: TRBJ2-5
V: TRBV29-1
D: TRBD2
CDR3: CSVEVAGWQETQYF
DNA: TGCAGCGTTGAGGTAGCGGGGTGGCAAGAGACCCAGTACTTC

size: .
J: TRBJ1-3
V: TRBV5-6
D: .
CDR3: CASSWGQRGNTIYF
DNA: TGTGCCAGCAGCTGGGGGCAGAGGGGAAACACCATATATTTT

size: .
J: TRBJ1-2
V: TRBV7-2
D: TRBD1
CDR3: CASSPAPGQLNYGYTF
DNA: TGTGCCAGCAGCCCGGCCCCGGGACAGCTAAACTATGGCTACACCTTC